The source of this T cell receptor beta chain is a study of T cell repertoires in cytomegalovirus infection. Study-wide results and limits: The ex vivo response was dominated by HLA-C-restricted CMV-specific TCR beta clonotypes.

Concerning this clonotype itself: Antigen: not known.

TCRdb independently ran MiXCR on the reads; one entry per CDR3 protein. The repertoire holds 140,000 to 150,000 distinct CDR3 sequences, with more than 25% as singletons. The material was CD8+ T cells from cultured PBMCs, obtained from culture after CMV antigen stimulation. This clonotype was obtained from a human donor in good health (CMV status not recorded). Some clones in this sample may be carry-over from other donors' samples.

This chain's CDR3 is CASSWWGDTDTQYF. CDR3 DNA: TGTGCCAGCAGCTGGTGGGGGGACACAGATACGCAGTATTTT. This chain uses TRBV7-9 with TRBJ2-3, with D possibly TRBD2 on 6 matching bases. The CDR3 totals 14 residues. Trimming removed 4 bases at V and 2 bases at J, with 10 bases between. The germline gives CDR1 SEHNR, CDR2 FQNEAQ (reference sequence).